These 27 T cell receptor beta chains came from one sample sequenced in a study of blood T cell repertoires in COVID-19. This table comes from immunoSEQ multiplex PCR, and its TCRdb copy is limited to in-frame clones, with some not included. The data contain 400,000 or so clones, 88% of them singletons. The sample consisted of PBMCs or T cells enriched from blood (not recorded which). The receptors derive from a middle-aged woman with acute COVID-19.

V and J are TRBV5-5 and TRBJ1-5; 9 nucleotides agree with TRBD1. The CDR3 loop spans 18 amino acids. The junction had 13 bases not matched to a gene; V was cut back by 3 bases and J by 3 bases. Germline V gives CDR1 SGHKS, CDR2 YYEKEE (reference sequence). The CDR3 nucleotides read TGTGCCAGCAGCTCTGGAAATACAGGGGGCAACCTCAATCAGCCCCAGCATTTT. Its translation: CASSSGNTGGNLNQPQHF.

The chain has TRBV29-1 and TRBJ1-1; 8 nucleotides line up with TRBD1. With V trimmed by 7 bases and J by 4 bases, 8 bases remained unmatched. There are 13 residues in the CDR3. Per germline, CDR1 SQVTM and CDR2 ANQGSEA. CDR3 coding DNA: TGCAGCGGCCTTACAGGGGGTGGCACTGAAGCTTTCTTT. This gives the protein CSGLTGGGTEAFF.

This chain uses TRBV30 with TRBJ2-7; 8 nucleotides agree with TRBD1. The CDR3 sequence is 14 residues long. The V gene's germline CDR1 is GTSNPN and CDR2 SVGIG (reference sequence). J lost 6 bases, V lost 4 bases, and 11 bases had no gene match. The CDR3, as DNA: TGTGCCTGGACTCTCGACAGGGGAGGTTTCGAGCAGTACTTC. It yields the protein CAWTLDRGGFEQYF.

This chain links TRBV6-5 with TRBJ2-3; D gene unclear. Germline CDR1 is MNHEY and CDR2 is SVGAGI. The germline V and J ends were trimmed by 4 bases and 2 bases, with 7 bases remaining between them. The CDR3 is made up of 13 amino acids. This CDR3 is CASSSDFTDTQYF. DNA of the CDR3: TGTGCCAGCAGTTCAGATTTCACAGATACGCAGTATTTT.

The chain couples TRBV7-4 to TRBJ2-4, with 16 bases matching TRBD2. CDR3 length: 18 residues. Germline V gives CDR1 SGHVT, CDR2 SQSDAQ. J gave up 1 base and V 5 bases, and 5 bases lay outside the gene matches. The CDR3 DNA follows: TGTGCCAGCAGCCCGGGACTAGCGGGGGGGCAGGCCAAAAACATTCAGTACTTC. Translating it yields CASSPGLAGGQAKNIQYF. The whole variable domain, filled in from reference TRBV7-4 and TRBJ2-4, reads GAGVSQSPRYKVAKRGRDVALRCDSISGHVTLYWYRQTLGQGSEVLTYSQSDAQRDKSGRPSGRFSAERPERSVSTLKIQRTEQGDSAVYLCASSPGLAGGQAKNIQYFGAGTRLSVL.

This chain joins TRBV3-1 (or the pseudogene TRBV3-2) and TRBJ1-4; D is unclear. Germline CDR1 LGHDT, CDR2 YNNKEL (reference sequence). The CDR3 loop spans 15 amino acids. V dropped 1 base and J dropped 7 bases, with 13 bases sitting between them. The CDR3 protein is CASSQGRGVGEKLFF. CDR3 DNA: TGTGCCAGCAGCCAAGGTCGCGGGGTTGGTGAAAAACTGTTTTTT.

V is TRBV2 and J is TRBJ1-5; no firm D call. This CDR3 region has 15 residues. The V and J ends lost 6 bases and 2 bases respectively, with 14 bases between them. From germline, CDR1 is SNHLY and CDR2 FYNNEI. The CDR3 here is CASRKGEGGNQPQHF. The CDR3 bases are TGTGCCAGCAGGAAGGGAGAGGGAGGCAATCAGCCCCAGCATTTT.

The chain uses TRBV7-8 and TRBJ2-1, with D unresolved. There are 16 residues in the CDR3. Trimming left V 1 base short and J 2 bases short, with 12 bases between. CDR1 SGHVS and CDR2 FQNEAQ come from the germline V gene. CDR3 sequence reads: CASSLVSSSPYNEQFF. CDR3 DNA: TGTGCCAGCAGCTTAGTCTCTTCCTCCCCCTACAATGAGCAGTTCTTC. Supplemented by reference TRBV7-8 and TRBJ2-1, the full variable domain reads GAGVSQSPRYKVAKRGQDVALRCDPISGHVSLFWYQQALGQGPEFLTYFQNEAQLDKSGLPSDRFFAERPEGSVSTLKIQRTQQEDSAVYLCASSLVSSSPYNEQFFGPGTRLTVL.

The CDR3 is CASRHSGTGGKNEQFF. CDR3 sequence (DNA): TGTGCCAGTAGACATTCCGGGACTGGCGGAAAGAATGAGCAGTTCTTC. The J gene is TRBJ2-1, the V gene TRBV19; D perhaps matches TRBD2 (6 bases). The CDR3 totals 16 residues. Trimming took 6 bases from V and 7 from J, leaving 22 bases between them. Germline V lookup: CDR1 LNHDA, CDR2 SQIVND (reference sequence).

The chain carries TRBV2 and TRBJ2-1; TRBD1 matches 8 bases. The CDR3 runs 15 residues. V lost 6 bases to trimming and J lost 5 bases; unmatched junction nucleotides: 9. Germline assignment: CDR1 SNHLY and CDR2 FYNNEI. Here the CDR3 reads CASSPPGQDDNEQFF. In nucleotides, the CDR3 is TGTGCCAGCAGCCCCCCGGGACAGGACGACAATGAGCAGTTCTTC.

The chain links TRBV30 to TRBJ1-1; D is ambiguous. The CDR3 runs 12 residues. Germline-derived CDR1 and CDR2 are GTSNPN and SVGIG (reference sequence). V gave up 4 bases and J gave up 0 bases, with 6 bases separating them. The CDR3 protein is CAWIAVNTEAFF. CDR3 bases: TGTGCCTGGATAGCGGTGAACACTGAAGCTTTCTTT.

A word on this clone: Other nucleotide sequences in the sample specify the same CDR3. The V gene is TRBV18, the J gene TRBJ2-5; tentatively, D is TRBD1 (5 bases). Trimming left V 3 bases short and J 5 bases short, with 10 bases between. CDR3 length: 13 residues. Germline V gene data show CDR1 as KGHSH and CDR2 as LQKENI. CDR3 in amino acids: CASSPGRAETQYF. DNA of the CDR3: TGTGCCAGCTCACCGGGCAGGGCGGAGACCCAGTACTTC.

The CDR3 DNA follows: TGTGCCAGTAGCACTAGAGGCGTGCCCACTGAAGCTTTCTTT. As protein: CASSTRGVPTEAFF. The genes are TRBV19 and TRBJ1-1; the D is unclear. The V gene lost 6 bases and the J gene lost 4 bases, with 15 bases spanning the gap. CDR1 and CDR2 (germline): LNHDA, SQIVND (reference sequence). This CDR3 has 14 residues. Variable domain in full (rest from reference TRBV19 and TRBJ1-1): DGGITQSPKYLFRKEGQNVTLSCEQNLNHDAMYWYRQDPGQGLRLIYYSQIVNDFQKGDIAEGYSVSREKKESFPLTVTSAQKNPTAFYLCASSTRGVPTEAFFGQGTRLTVV.

The rearrangement links TRBV9 to TRBJ1-2; 10 bases fit TRBD1. Looked up from germline, CDR1 is SGDLS and CDR2 is YYNGEE. CDR3 size: 15 residues. Trimming at V came to 4 bases and at J to 1 base, leaving 4 bases not matched to a gene. CDR3 protein: CASSYRDRGNYGYTF. CDR3 sequence (DNA): TGTGCCAGCAGCTACAGGGACAGGGGTAACTATGGCTACACCTTC.

The chain uses TRBV27 and TRBJ2-7, with 8 bases that match TRBD2. The germline V gene has CDR1 MNHEY and CDR2 SMNVEV (reference sequence). The V gene end was trimmed by 11 bases and the J gene end by 4 bases; junction bases not matched to a gene: 10. The CDR3 loop spans 13 amino acids. CDR3 residues: CAWGRGAGYEQYF. The DNA for the CDR3 is TGTGCCTGGGGGCGGGGGGCAGGGTACGAGCAGTACTTC.

The chain uses TRBV29-1 and TRBJ2-3, with TRBD2 matching 10 bases. The CDR3 has 14 residues. Germline loops: CDR1 SQVTM, CDR2 ANQGSEA. The V segment lost 3 bases and the J segment 3 bases; nucleotides outside the gene matches: 3. The CDR3 nucleotides are TGCAGCGTTGATCTAGCGGGGGTGACAGATACGCAGTATTTT. Translated, it gives CSVDLAGVTDTQYF.

The rearrangement joins TRBV10-3 to TRBJ2-5, with 10 nucleotides matching TRBD2. This CDR3 comprises 15 residues. The trim removed 3 bases at V and 3 bases at J, leaving 4 bases unmatched. Germline V lookup: CDR1 ENHRY, CDR2 SYGVKD. The DNA for the CDR3 is TGTGCCATCAGTGAACTAGCGGGGTTTGAAGAGACCCAGTACTTC. Its translation is CAISELAGFEETQYF.

The rearrangement joins TRBV19 to TRBJ2-7; a possible D gene is TRBD2 (6 bases). Germline V gene sequence: CDR1 LNHDA, CDR2 SQIVND (reference sequence). V gave up 5 bases and J gave up 2 bases, with 16 bases separating them. The CDR3 totals 15 residues. CDR3 in DNA: TGTGCCAGTAGTGAGGAGGGGCAGGGTGCCTACGAGCAGTACTTC. This sequence encodes CASSEEGQGAYEQYF.

The gene calls are TRBV9 and TRBJ1-2; D remains ambiguous. V was shortened by 0 bases and J by 4 bases, with 13 bases between the two germline ends. CDR3 length equals 15 residues. From germline, CDR1 is SGDLS and CDR2 YYNGEE. Here the CDR3 reads CASSVGTHPSYGYTF. In DNA form, the CDR3 reads TGTGCCAGCAGCGTAGGCACACACCCCTCCTATGGCTACACCTTC.

The chain carries TRBV30 and TRBJ1-2; 11 bases agree with TRBD1. The V segment lost 2 bases and the J segment 4 bases; nucleotides outside the gene matches: 3. This CDR3 has 14 amino acids. CDR1 GTSNPN and CDR2 SVGIG come from the germline V gene (reference sequence). The DNA of the CDR3 is TGTGCCTGGAGTTGGACAGGGGGCATCTATGGCTACACCTTC. It specifies CAWSWTGGIYGYTF.

The chain has TRBV9 and TRBJ1-6; 9 bases match TRBD1. J gave up 10 bases and V 4 bases, and 6 bases lay outside the gene matches. From germline, CDR1 is SGDLS and CDR2 YYNGEE. There are 14 residues in the CDR3. The CDR3 DNA reads as TGTGCCAGCAGCCAGGGACAGGGAGCCTCACCCCTCCACTTT. As protein: CASSQGQGASPLHF. Full variable domain (remainder filled in from reference TRBV9 and TRBJ1-6): DSGVTQTPKHLITATGQRVTLRCSPRSGDLSVYWYQQSLDQGLQFLIQYYNGEERAKGNILERFSAQQFPDLHSELNLSSLELGDSALYFCASSQGQGASPLHFGNGTRLTVT.

This sequence joins TRBV24-1 and TRBJ2-3; 7 bases are a match to TRBD1. This CDR3 has 16 amino acids. Germline values: CDR1 KGHDR, CDR2 SFDVKD. V lost 4 bases and J lost 1; bases outside the gene matches: 7. The CDR3 sequence is CATSDATGTGTDTQYF. The CDR3 DNA sequence: TGTGCCACCAGTGACGCGACCGGGACAGGCACAGATACGCAGTATTTT.

The rearrangement links TRBV19 to TRBJ2-7; D gene uncertain. Germline-derived CDR1 and CDR2 are LNHDA and SQIVND (reference sequence). The CDR3 loop spans 14 amino acids. Trimming stripped 0 bases from V and 2 bases from J, with 8 bases between. CDR3 residues: CASSIERRAYEQYF. The CDR3 DNA reads TGTGCCAGTAGTATAGAGCGGCGCGCCTACGAGCAGTACTTC.

This chain uses TRBV18 with TRBJ2-7; 9 bases are a match to TRBD1. This CDR3 is 18 amino acids long. The germline CDR1 and CDR2 sequences are KGHSH and LQKENI. V was pared by 4 bases and J by 1 base, with 14 bases of the junction left unmatched. The CDR3 loop is CASSLGGTGLGRSYEQYF. For the CDR3, the DNA is TGTGCCAGCTCACTTGGTGGGACAGGGTTAGGGAGGTCCTACGAGCAGTACTTC.

The chain links TRBV2 to TRBJ2-5, with TRBD1 matching over 7 bases. The CDR3 is 14 residues long. The trim removed 6 bases at V and 4 bases at J, leaving 8 bases unmatched. Per the germline V gene, CDR1 is SNHLY and CDR2 is FYNNEI. This chain's CDR3 is CASRLTRGTETQYF. CDR3 in DNA: TGTGCCAGCAGATTAACCAGGGGGACAGAGACCCAGTACTTC.

The rearrangement uses TRBV7-2 and TRBJ2-7, with 8 bases lining up with TRBD2. The CDR3 extends over 16 amino acids. Germline values: CDR1 SGHTA, CDR2 FQGNSA. Losses at the gene ends were 0 bases for V and 3 bases for J; bases not matched to a gene: 7. The chain's CDR3 is CASSLALAVPYYEQYF. CDR3 DNA sequence: TGTGCCAGCAGCTTAGCACTAGCGGTTCCATACTACGAGCAGTACTTC.

The chain employs TRBV27 and TRBJ1-3, with TRBD1 matching 9 bases. The germline CDR1 and CDR2 sequences are MNHEY and SMNVEV (reference sequence). CDR3 length: 15 residues. J was trimmed by 4 bases and V by 5 bases; bases with no gene match: 6. CDR3: CASSPRTGVGNTIYF. CDR3 sequence (DNA): TGTGCCAGCAGTCCAAGGACAGGGGTAGGAAACACCATATATTTT.